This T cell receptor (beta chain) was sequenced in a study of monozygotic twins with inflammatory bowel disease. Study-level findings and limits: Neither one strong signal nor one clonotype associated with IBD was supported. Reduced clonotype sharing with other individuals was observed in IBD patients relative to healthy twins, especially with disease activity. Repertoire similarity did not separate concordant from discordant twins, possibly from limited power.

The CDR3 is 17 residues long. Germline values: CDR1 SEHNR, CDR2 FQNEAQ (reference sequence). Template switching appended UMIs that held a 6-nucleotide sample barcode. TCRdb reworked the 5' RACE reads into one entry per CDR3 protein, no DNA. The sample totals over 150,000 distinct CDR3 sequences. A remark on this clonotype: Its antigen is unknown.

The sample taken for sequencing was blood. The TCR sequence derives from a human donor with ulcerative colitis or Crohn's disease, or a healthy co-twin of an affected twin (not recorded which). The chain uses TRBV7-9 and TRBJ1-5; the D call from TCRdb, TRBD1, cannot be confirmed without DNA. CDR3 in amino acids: CASSHKGQQSGNQPQHF.